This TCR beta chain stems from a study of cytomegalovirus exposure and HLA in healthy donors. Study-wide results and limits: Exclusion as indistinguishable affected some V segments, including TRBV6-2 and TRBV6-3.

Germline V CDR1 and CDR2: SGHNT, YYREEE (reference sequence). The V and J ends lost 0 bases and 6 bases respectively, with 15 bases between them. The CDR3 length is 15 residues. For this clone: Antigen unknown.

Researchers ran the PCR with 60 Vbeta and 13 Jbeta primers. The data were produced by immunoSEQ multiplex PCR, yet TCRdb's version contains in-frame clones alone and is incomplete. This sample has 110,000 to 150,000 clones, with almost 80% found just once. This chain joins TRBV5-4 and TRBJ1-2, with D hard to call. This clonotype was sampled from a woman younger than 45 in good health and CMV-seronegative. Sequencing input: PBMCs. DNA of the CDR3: TGTGCCAGCAGCTTGGAAGAAGTCACCTATAATGGCTACACCTTC. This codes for CASSLEEVTYNGYTF.